This record concerns one T cell receptor (beta chain) sequence. The data originate from a study of monozygotic twins with inflammatory bowel disease. The CDR3 length is 15 residues. Germline V gene data show CDR1 as MNHEY and CDR2 as SVGEGT. The total RNA came straight from whole blood, and T cells were not sorted beforehand. Each sample had eight separate cDNA synthesis reactions. The UMIs contained a 6-nucleotide sample barcode. They were added by template switching during cDNA synthesis. TCRdb reprocessed the 5' RACE reads and keeps a single row for each CDR3 protein, giving no DNA. The table gives fewer than 450,000 distinct CDR3 sequences; the top ten clones make up 2% to 3% of it.

This receptor was identified in a human donor with ulcerative colitis or Crohn's disease, or a healthy co-twin of an affected twin (not recorded which). The sample was blood. The J gene is TRBJ2-1, the V gene TRBV6-2 or TRBV6-3; with no DNA, the TCRdb D assignment of TRBD2 cannot be verified. The CDR3 spells CASSLEQGGYNEQFF.